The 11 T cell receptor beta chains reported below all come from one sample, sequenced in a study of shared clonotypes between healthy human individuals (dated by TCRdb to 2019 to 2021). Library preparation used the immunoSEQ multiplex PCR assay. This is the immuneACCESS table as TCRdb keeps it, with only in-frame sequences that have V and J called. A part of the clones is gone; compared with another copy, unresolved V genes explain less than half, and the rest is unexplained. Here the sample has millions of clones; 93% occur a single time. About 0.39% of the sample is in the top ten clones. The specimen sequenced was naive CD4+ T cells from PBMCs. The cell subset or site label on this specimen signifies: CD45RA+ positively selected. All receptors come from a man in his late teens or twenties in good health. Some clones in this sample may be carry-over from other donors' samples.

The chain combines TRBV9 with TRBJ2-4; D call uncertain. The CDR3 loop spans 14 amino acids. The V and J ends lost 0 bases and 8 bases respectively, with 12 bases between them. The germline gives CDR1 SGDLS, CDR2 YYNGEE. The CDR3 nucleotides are TGTGCCAGCAGCGTAGATGAGACAAGGTACATTCAGTACTTC. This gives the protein CASSVDETRYIQYF.

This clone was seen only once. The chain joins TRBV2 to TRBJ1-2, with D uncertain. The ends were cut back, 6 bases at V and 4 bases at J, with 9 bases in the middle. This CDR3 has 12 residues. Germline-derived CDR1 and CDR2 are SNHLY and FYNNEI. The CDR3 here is CASSSRAYGYTF. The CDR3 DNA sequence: TGTGCCAGCAGCTCACGGGCCTATGGCTACACCTTC.

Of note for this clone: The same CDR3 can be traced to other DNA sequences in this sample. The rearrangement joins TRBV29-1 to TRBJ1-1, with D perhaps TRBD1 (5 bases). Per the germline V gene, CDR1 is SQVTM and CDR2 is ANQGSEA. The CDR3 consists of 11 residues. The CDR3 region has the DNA TGCTCAGGGCGGGGGGGCACTGAAGCTTTCTTT. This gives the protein CSGRGGTEAFF.

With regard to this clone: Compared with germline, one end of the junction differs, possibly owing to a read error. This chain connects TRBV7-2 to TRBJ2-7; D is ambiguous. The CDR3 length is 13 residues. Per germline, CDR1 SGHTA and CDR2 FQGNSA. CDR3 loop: CASSLGPSYGQYF. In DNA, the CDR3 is TGTGCCAGCAGCTTAGGGCCGAGCTACGGGCAGTACTTC.

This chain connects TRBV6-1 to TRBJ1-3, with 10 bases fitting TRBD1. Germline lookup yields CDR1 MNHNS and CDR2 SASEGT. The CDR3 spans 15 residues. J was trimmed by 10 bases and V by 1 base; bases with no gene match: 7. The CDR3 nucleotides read TGTGCCAGCAGTGAAGGCGGGACAGGGGTAAATACCATATATTTT. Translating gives CASSEGGTGVNTIYF.

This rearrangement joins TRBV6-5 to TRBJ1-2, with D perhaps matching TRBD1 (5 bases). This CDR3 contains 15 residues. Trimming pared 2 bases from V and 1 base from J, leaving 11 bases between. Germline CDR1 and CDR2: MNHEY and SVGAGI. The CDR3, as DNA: TGTGCCAGCAGTTACGGGGGACGGATTAACTATGGCTACACCTTC. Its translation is CASSYGGRINYGYTF.

The CDR3 here is CASSLGNSYNEQFF. The CDR3 nucleotides read TGTGCCAGCAGCTTAGGAAATTCCTACAATGAGCAGTTCTTC. This chain connects TRBV11-2 to TRBJ2-1; D not resolved. V was clipped by 1 base and J by 1 base, with 5 bases between them. Germline V lookup: CDR1 SGHAT, CDR2 FQNNGV. The length of the CDR3 is 14 residues.

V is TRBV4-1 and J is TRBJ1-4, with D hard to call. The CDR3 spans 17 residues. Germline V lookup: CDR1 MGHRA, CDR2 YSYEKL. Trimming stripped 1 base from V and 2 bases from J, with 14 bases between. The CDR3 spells CASSQGTRARTNEKLFF. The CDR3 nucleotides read TGCGCCAGCAGCCAAGGAACGCGTGCACGGACTAATGAAAAACTGTTTTTT.

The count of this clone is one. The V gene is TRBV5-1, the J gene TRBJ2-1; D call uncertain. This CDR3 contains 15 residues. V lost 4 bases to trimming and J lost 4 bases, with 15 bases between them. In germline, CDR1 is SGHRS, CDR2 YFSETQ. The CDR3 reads CASSPTGDPYNEQFF. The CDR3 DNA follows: TGCGCCAGCAGCCCAACTGGAGACCCTTACAATGAGCAGTTCTTC.

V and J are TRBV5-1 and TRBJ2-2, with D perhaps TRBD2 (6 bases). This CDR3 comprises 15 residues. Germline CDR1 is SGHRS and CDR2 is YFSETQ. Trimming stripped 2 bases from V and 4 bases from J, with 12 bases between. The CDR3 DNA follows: TGCGCCAGCAGCTTAGGAGGGGTGGTCACCGGGGAGCTGTTTTTT. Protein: CASSLGGVVTGELFF.

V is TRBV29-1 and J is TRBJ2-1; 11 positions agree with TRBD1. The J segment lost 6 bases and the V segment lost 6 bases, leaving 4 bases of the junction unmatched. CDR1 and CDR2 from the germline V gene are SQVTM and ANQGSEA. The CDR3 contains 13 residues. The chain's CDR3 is CSVGQGVVNEQFF. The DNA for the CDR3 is TGCAGCGTGGGACAGGGGGTTGTCAATGAGCAGTTCTTC.